The 12 T cell receptor beta chains reported below all come from one sample, sequenced in a study of T cells expressing NK-cell markers. Using the 5' RACE reads, TCRdb records one entry per CDR3 protein without DNA. Its table records roughly 450,000 distinct CDR3 sequences. The sequencing input was blood T cells: a sorted CD56 or NKG2C T cell subset, CD4+ or CD8+ T cells, or bulk PBMC T cells (not recorded which). These TCRs come from a woman aged 50 to 60 in good health.

V usage is TRBV24-1 and J usage is TRBJ2-5; TCRdb calls TRBD2, which cannot be checked without DNA. Germline V gene sequence: CDR1 KGHDR, CDR2 SFDVKD. This CDR3 is 16 amino acids long. The CDR3 protein is CATSDSGLAKKETQYF.

The CDR3 sequence: CASNWGPIGEQFF. The rearrangement joins TRBV5-4 to TRBJ2-1; TCRdb picks TRBD1, but there is no DNA to check that call. The germline V gene encodes CDR1 SGHNT and CDR2 YYREEE (reference sequence). This CDR3 region has 13 residues.

The V and J genes are TRBV7-3 and TRBJ2-1; the D call of TRBD2 rests on TCRdb alone, since no DNA is present to check it. This CDR3 is 16 amino acids long. The V gene's germline CDR1 is SGHTA and CDR2 FQGTGA. The CDR3 sequence: CASSLVAGGPYNEQFF.

This chain connects TRBV5-1 to TRBJ1-5. The germline V gene encodes CDR1 SGHRS and CDR2 YFSETQ. The CDR3 has 15 amino acids. CDR3 region: CASSLSGDSNQPQHF.

The chain recombines TRBV12-3 or TRBV12-4 with TRBJ1-2; TCRdb's D call of TRBD1 is untestable without DNA. The CDR3 is made up of 12 amino acids. This CDR3 is CASTGGLYGYTF.

The chain carries TRBV6-5 and TRBJ2-3; checking the TCRdb D call of TRBD1 is not possible without DNA. Germline V gene lookup returns CDR1 MNHEY and CDR2 SVGAGI. The CDR3 extends over 15 amino acids. This chain's CDR3 is CASSYRPTTGLAQYF.

This chain joins TRBV5-8 and TRBJ2-5. The CDR3 spans 16 residues. Germline V gene lookup returns CDR1 SGHTS and CDR2 YDEGEE. CDR3 protein: CASSLGPAPIQETQYF.

This chain joins TRBV4-1 and TRBJ1-5; TCRdb outputs TRBD1, but without DNA this stays unchecked. Per germline, CDR1 MGHRA and CDR2 YSYEKL. The CDR3 covers 17 residues. Here the CDR3 reads CASSQESGVISNQPQHF.

V is TRBV20-1 and J is TRBJ1-1. The CDR3 totals 13 residues. Germline assignment: CDR1 DFQATT and CDR2 SNEGSKA (reference sequence). CDR3 amino acids: CSAPRGWGTEAFF.

The CDR3: CASSSLATAKNIQYF. This sequence joins TRBV27 and TRBJ2-4. The CDR3 consists of 15 residues. In germline, CDR1 is MNHEY, CDR2 SMNVEV (reference sequence).

J is TRBJ1-4 and V is TRBV7-2; TCRdb gives TRBD1 as the D gene, but with no DNA this cannot be confirmed. CDR1 is SGHTA and CDR2 is FQGNSA in the germline V gene. This CDR3 region has 14 residues. The CDR3 spells CASSLDRRNEKLFF.

V gene TRBV14 combines with J gene TRBJ2-2; with no DNA, the TCRdb D assignment of TRBD1 cannot be verified. The CDR3 contains 19 residues. CDR1 SGHDN and CDR2 FVKESK come from the germline V gene. The CDR3 spells CATRGTTRLRGYGTGELFF.